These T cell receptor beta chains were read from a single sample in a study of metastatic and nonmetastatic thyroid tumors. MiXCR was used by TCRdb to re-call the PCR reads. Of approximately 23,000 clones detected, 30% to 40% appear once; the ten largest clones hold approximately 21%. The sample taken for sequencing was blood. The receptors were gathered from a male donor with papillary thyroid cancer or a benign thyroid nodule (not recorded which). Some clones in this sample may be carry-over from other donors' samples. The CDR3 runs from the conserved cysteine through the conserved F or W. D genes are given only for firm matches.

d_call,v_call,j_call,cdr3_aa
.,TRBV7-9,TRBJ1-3,CASSLASGGGNTIYF
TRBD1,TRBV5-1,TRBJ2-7,CASSVTPDRERYF
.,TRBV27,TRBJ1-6,CASSTSWDVNSPLHF
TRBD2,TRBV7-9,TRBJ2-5,CASSLSTREVETQYF
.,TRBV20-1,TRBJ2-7,CSARARYILTYEQYF
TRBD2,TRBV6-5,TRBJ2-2,CASSYQGTSGRTGELFF
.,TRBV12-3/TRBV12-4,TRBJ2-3,CASIVKAGTDTQYF
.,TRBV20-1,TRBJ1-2,CSASSKTGYGYTF
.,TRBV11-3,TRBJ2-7,CASSASDTFEQYF
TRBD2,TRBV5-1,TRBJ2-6,CASSLVGLAGTSGANVLTF
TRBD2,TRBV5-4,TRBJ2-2,CASSTTSGRTTGELFF
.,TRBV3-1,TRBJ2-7,CASSFLPGFYEQYF
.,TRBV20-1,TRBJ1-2,CSARGDLVGAIYGYTF
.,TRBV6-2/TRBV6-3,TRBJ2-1,CASSYVGTIYNEQFF
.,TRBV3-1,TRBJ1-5,CASSQDASGDRQPQHF
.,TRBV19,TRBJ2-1,CASSEGWVNEQFF
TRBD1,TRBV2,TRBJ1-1,CASSQGENTEAFF
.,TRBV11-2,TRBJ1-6,CASSLEGLNSPLHF
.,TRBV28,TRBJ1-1,CASRAAIFTEAFF
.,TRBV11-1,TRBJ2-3,CASSLVVGVFTDTQYF
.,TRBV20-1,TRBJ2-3,CSATWVNTDTQYF
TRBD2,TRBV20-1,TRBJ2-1,CSAPGTSVYNEQFF
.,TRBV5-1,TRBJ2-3,CASSNPTGSDTQYF
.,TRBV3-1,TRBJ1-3,CASSQVFLDSGNTIYF
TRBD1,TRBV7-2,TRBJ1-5,CASSLVGQPNQPQHF
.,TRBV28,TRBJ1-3,CASSPGRNTIYF
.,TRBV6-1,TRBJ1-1,CASQVFGYTEAFF
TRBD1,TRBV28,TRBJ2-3,CASSSITGETQYF
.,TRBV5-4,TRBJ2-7,CASSSDSLGEQYF
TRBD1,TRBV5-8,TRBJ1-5,CASSLGRGQGNQPQHF
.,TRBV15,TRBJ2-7,CATSRVAGLSYEQYF
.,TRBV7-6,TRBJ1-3,CASSLEAVRGNNIYF
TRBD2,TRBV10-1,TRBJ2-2,CASSPTSGGGGELFF
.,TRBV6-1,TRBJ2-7,CASTERPMWRGDEQYF
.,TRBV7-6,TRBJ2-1,CASSLEGSEQFF
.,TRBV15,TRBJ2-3,CATSREGAGDTQYF
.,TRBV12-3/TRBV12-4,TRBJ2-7,CASRMGNEQYF
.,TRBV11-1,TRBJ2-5,CASSLNRVQETQYF
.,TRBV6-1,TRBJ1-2,CASSRPSRDGYTF
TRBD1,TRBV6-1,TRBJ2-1,CASKGGGTGPYNEQFF
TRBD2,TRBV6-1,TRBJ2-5,CASSRGLAGTGETQYF
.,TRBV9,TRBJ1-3,CASSVWGDSGNTIYF
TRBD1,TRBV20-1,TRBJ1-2,CSAPPSGQANYGYTF
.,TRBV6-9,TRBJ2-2,CASSVFRDTGELFF
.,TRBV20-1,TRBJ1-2,CSASAGQSNYGYTF
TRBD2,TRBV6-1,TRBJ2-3,CASSETSGGADTQYF
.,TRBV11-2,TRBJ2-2,CASSLPVNTGELFF
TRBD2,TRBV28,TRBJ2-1,CASSPTGGTKSSYNEQFF
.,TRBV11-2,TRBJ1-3,CASSSSSGSSGNTIYF
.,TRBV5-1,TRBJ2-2,CASSLVVGLYTGELFF
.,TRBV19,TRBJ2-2,CASSPGLGAGELFF
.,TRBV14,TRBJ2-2,CASSQDWSGAAPGELFF
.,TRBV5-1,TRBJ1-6,CASSLGQDYSPLHF
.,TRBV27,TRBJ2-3,CASRRRLSTDTQYF